The 24 T cell receptor beta chains below were found in one sample sequenced in a study of T cell responses to AZD1222 COVID-19 vaccine. Sequenced by immunoSEQ multiplex PCR; TCRdb stores in-frame clones only, minus some. The sample shows around 84,000 clones, 85% to 90% of them seen only once. Here the sequenced sample was peripheral blood, taken on day 0 of AZD1222 vaccination. The receptors were sampled from an adult in good health.

On this clone itself: Other DNA sequences in this specimen translate into the identical CDR3. The rearrangement joins TRBV14 to TRBJ2-1, with 8 bases that match TRBD1. The CDR3 is 14 amino acids. CDR1 and CDR2 from the germline V gene are SGHDN and FVKESK. Trimming took 4 bases from V and 3 from J; bases not matched to a gene: 2. In DNA, the CDR3 is TGTGCCAGCAGCCCCGGGACAGGCTACAATGAGCAGTTCTTC. Residues: CASSPGTGYNEQFF. Full variable domain (outside the CDR3, taken from reference TRBV14 and TRBJ2-1): EAGVTQFPSHSVIEKGQTVTLRCDPISGHDNLYWYRRVMGKEIKFLLHFVKESKQDESGMPNNRFLAERTGGTYSTLKVQPAELEDSGVYFCASSPGTGYNEQFFGPGTRLTVL.

This clone was observed a single time. This chain uses TRBV5-1 with TRBJ2-6; 7 nucleotides align to TRBD2. J gave up 4 bases and V 4 bases, and 11 bases lay outside the gene matches. The CDR3 covers 17 residues. The germline V gene has CDR1 SGHRS and CDR2 YFSETQ. The CDR3 DNA reads as TGCGCCAGCAGCCGTAGTGCGGGAGTATGGGGGGCCAACGTCCTGACTTTC. Amino acids: CASSRSAGVWGANVLTF.

This rearrangement joins TRBV28 to TRBJ1-5; D remains ambiguous. This CDR3 spans 14 amino acids. Germline V gene sequence: CDR1 MDHEN, CDR2 SYDVKM. Trimming took off 3 bases at V and 4 bases at J, with 10 bases between the two ends. The CDR3, as DNA: TGTGCCAGCAGTTTCTCGACGATTAATCAGCCCCAGCATTTT. Its protein product is CASSFSTINQPQHF.

J is TRBJ2-3 and V is TRBV7-9; D gene ambiguous. Germline values: CDR1 SEHNR, CDR2 FQNEAQ (reference sequence). This CDR3 has 16 residues. Trimming left V 2 bases short and J 6 bases short, with 18 bases between. CDR3 in DNA: TGTGCCAGCAGCTTAATCAACCTAGTAGGCGTGGATACGCAGTATTTT. Its translation is CASSLINLVGVDTQYF.

This clone showed up just a few times. The chain combines TRBV28 with TRBJ2-1, with 7 bases identical to TRBD1. V gave up 5 bases and J gave up 2 bases; unmatched junction bases: 3. This CDR3 region has 14 residues. Germline loops: CDR1 MDHEN, CDR2 SYDVKM. This chain's CDR3 is CASSGQGAYNEQFF. Here the CDR3 DNA reads TGTGCCAGCAGTGGGCAGGGGGCCTACAATGAGCAGTTCTTC.

This sequence joins TRBV7-9 and TRBJ1-1, with D unclear. Trimming removed 5 bases from V and 0 bases from J, with 13 bases in between. CDR1 is SEHNR and CDR2 is FQNEAQ in the germline V gene (reference sequence). The CDR3 covers 15 residues. This chain's CDR3 is CASSRLGPLNTEAFF. The CDR3 DNA is TGTGCCAGCAGCCGCCTAGGACCTTTGAACACTGAAGCTTTCTTT.

V gene TRBV5-1 combines with J gene TRBJ1-1; 11 nucleotides agree with TRBD1. The germline V gene encodes CDR1 SGHRS and CDR2 YFSETQ. The CDR3 sequence is 17 residues long. Trimming cost V 2 bases and J 4 bases; bases outside gene matches: 10. This chain's CDR3 is CASSFRDRGCMGTEAFF. In DNA form, the CDR3 reads TGCGCCAGCAGCTTCCGGGACAGGGGGTGTATGGGCACTGAAGCTTTCTTT.

The chain uses TRBV10-1 and TRBJ2-7, with 8 bases identical to TRBD1. J lost 2 bases, V lost 6 bases, and 6 bases had no gene match. CDR1 is WNHNN and CDR2 is SYGVQD in the germline V gene (reference sequence). The CDR3 sequence is 14 residues long. This CDR3 is CASSKQGGTYEQYF. For the CDR3, the DNA is TGCGCCAGCAGCAAACAGGGGGGCACCTACGAGCAGTACTTC.

This clone has more than one count but fewer than ten. V usage is TRBV19 and J usage is TRBJ1-5; possible D gene TRBD1, 5 bases. The CDR3 sequence is 15 residues long. CDR1 is LNHDA, CDR2 SQIVND, per germline (reference sequence). Trimming shortened V by 2 bases and J by 1 base, and 9 bases separated the two germline ends. In DNA, the CDR3 is TGTGCCAGTAGTATATGGGAGGGGAGCAATCAGCCCCAGCATTTT. Translated, it gives CASSIWEGSNQPQHF.

The chain couples TRBV13 to TRBJ2-7; D may correspond to TRBD1 or TRBD2 (6 bases each). The CDR3 runs 14 residues. With 8 bases removed from V and 0 bases from J, the gap between germline ends came to 14 bases. Germline V gene data show CDR1 as PRHDT and CDR2 as FYEKMQ (reference sequence). The DNA of the CDR3 is TGTGCCAGCGGTGTGGGGGGCAACTCCTACGAGCAGTACTTC. It codes for CASGVGGNSYEQYF.

J is TRBJ2-5 and V is TRBV18; 7 positions agree with TRBD2. J lost 3 bases, V lost 2 bases, and 3 bases had no gene match. Germline V gene data show CDR1 as KGHSH and CDR2 as LQKENI. This CDR3 contains 14 residues. The CDR3 DNA follows: TGTGCCAGCTCACCATCCGCGGGAGAAGAGACCCAGTACTTC. Its translation is CASSPSAGEETQYF.

This chain uses TRBV23-1 with TRBJ2-6, with 12 bases that match TRBD2. TRBV23-1 is known as an ORF, though its function is uncertain. CDR3 length: 23 residues. The V gene end was trimmed by 3 bases and the J gene end by 0 bases; junction bases not matched to a gene: 18. The CDR3 DNA sequence: TGCGCCAGCAGTCATTTGGAGCTGGGACTAGCGGGTTCCTCGGACTCTGGGGCCAACGTCCTGACTTTC. It yields the protein CASSHLELGLAGSSDSGANVLTF.

This chain links TRBV6-5 with TRBJ2-7, with a possible D match to TRBD2 (6 bases). This CDR3 contains 12 residues. Trimming took 11 bases from V and 2 from J, leaving 13 bases between them. Germline lookup yields CDR1 MNHEY and CDR2 SVGAGI. Here the CDR3 reads CACGTDAYEQYF. The CDR3 DNA reads TGTGCCTGCGGGACTGACGCCTACGAGCAGTACTTC.

V and J are TRBV5-5 and TRBJ1-6; D unclear. V was trimmed by 0 bases and J by 8 bases, leaving 12 bases between them. Germline lookup yields CDR1 SGHKS and CDR2 YYEKEE (reference sequence). The CDR3 runs to 15 residues. The CDR3 DNA is TGTGCCAGCAGCTTGGCACCAACGGCGGATTCACCCCTCCACTTT. Its translation: CASSLAPTADSPLHF.

J is TRBJ2-5 and V is TRBV6-6; D is undetermined. CDR3 size: 16 residues. The germline V gene has CDR1 MNHNY and CDR2 SVGAGI (reference sequence). V was shortened by 1 base and J by 2 bases, with 14 bases between the two germline ends. In DNA form, the CDR3 reads TGTGCCAGCAGTTACTTTGGCGGCAGCCAACAAGAGACCCAGTACTTC. This codes for CASSYFGGSQQETQYF.

This clone was counted between two and nine times. V and J are TRBV7-9 and TRBJ2-4; D gene ambiguous. In germline, CDR1 is SEHNR, CDR2 FQNEAQ (reference sequence). The CDR3 is 17 amino acids. V lost 0 bases, J lost 0 bases, and 12 bases lay in between. The CDR3 bases are TGTGCCAGCAGCTTAGCGCCCGGACGGCGAGCCAAAAACATTCAGTACTTC. Translation gives CASSLAPGRRAKNIQYF.

V gene TRBV27 combines with J gene TRBJ2-7; 7 bases align to TRBD2. From germline, CDR1 is MNHEY and CDR2 SMNVEV (reference sequence). The CDR3 runs 16 residues. Germline trimming cut 5 bases from V and 2 bases from J; bases unmatched to any gene: 12. The CDR3 sequence is CASSPAWASGAYEQYF. In DNA form, the CDR3 reads TGTGCCAGCAGTCCCGCTTGGGCTAGCGGAGCCTACGAGCAGTACTTC.

The chain is built from TRBV19 and TRBJ2-7; D is unclear. Per germline, CDR1 LNHDA and CDR2 SQIVND (reference sequence). Trimming pared 0 bases from V and 4 bases from J, leaving 7 bases between. The CDR3 sequence is 13 residues long. The CDR3 nucleotides read TGTGCCAGTAGTATAGATCTGGAGTACGAGCAGTACTTC. Protein sequence: CASSIDLEYEQYF.

The gene calls are TRBV4-3 and TRBJ2-1; D uncertain. The CDR3 length is 17 residues. V lost 1 base to trimming and J lost 0 bases, with 13 bases between them. Germline V gene lookup returns CDR1 LGHNA and CDR2 YSLEER. The CDR3 sequence is CASSQVETAGSYNEQFF. The CDR3 bases are TGCGCCAGCAGCCAAGTAGAGACGGCCGGCTCCTACAATGAGCAGTTCTTC.

The chain uses TRBV2 and TRBJ1-6, with TRBD1 matching 7 bases. There are 14 residues in the CDR3. Germline CDR1 is SNHLY and CDR2 is FYNNEI. Germline trimming cut 7 bases from V and 6 bases from J; bases unmatched to any gene: 6. DNA for the CDR3: TGTGCCAGCATGCGGACAGGTTTTAATTCACCCCTCCACTTT. It translates to CASMRTGFNSPLHF.

Regarding this clone: Other nucleotide sequences in the sample specify the same CDR3. This chain links TRBV3-1 (or the pseudogene TRBV3-2) with TRBJ2-2; D is perhaps TRBD1 (5 bases). The CDR3 covers 16 residues. The germline V and J ends were trimmed by 4 bases and 0 bases, with 12 bases remaining between them. Looked up from germline, CDR1 is LGHDT and CDR2 is YNNKEL (reference sequence). The CDR3 is CASSPRQLTNTGELFF. CDR3 DNA: TGTGCCAGCAGCCCCCGACAGCTTACGAACACCGGGGAGCTGTTTTTT.

The V gene is TRBV12-2, the J gene TRBJ1-5. TRBV12-2 is recorded as a pseudogene. The length of the CDR3 is 14 residues. The CDR3 loop reads CASRLTCYNQPQHF. CDR3 bases: TGTGCAAGTCGCTTAACGTGCTACAATCAGCCCCAGCATTTT.

The chain uses TRBV11-2 and TRBJ2-1; 11 bases are a match to TRBD2. CDR1 and CDR2 (germline): SGHAT, FQNNGV. Germline trimming cut 5 bases from V and 6 bases from J; bases unmatched to any gene: 9. The CDR3 runs 16 residues. This CDR3 reads CASSSLLAGVRNEQFF. The CDR3 bases are TGTGCCAGCAGCAGCTTACTAGCGGGAGTGCGCAATGAGCAGTTCTTC.

This chain joins TRBV28 and TRBJ1-1; 8 nucleotides agree with TRBD1. This CDR3 is built from 15 residues. CDR1 and CDR2 from the germline V gene are MDHEN and SYDVKM. V lost 4 bases and J lost 3; bases outside the gene matches: 7. The CDR3 nucleotides are TGTGCCAGCAGTTCACAGGGGGTCGAGGACACTGAAGCTTTCTTT. It codes for CASSSQGVEDTEAFF.